This T cell receptor (beta chain) appears in the sequencing data of a study of cytomegalovirus exposure and HLA in healthy donors. J was trimmed by 3 bases and V by 6 bases; bases with no gene match: 0. The CDR3 is 13 residues long. The germline V gene has CDR1 SNHLY and CDR2 FYNNEI. This clone was detected a few times. TCRdb's table, derived via immunoSEQ multiplex PCR, lists solely in-frame clones and lacks some. The sample holds roughly 48,000 clones, 90% to 95% seen once. This sequence was found in a woman aged 18-30 years in good health and CMV-seropositive. Sequencing was carried out using PBMCs. This sequence joins TRBV2 and TRBJ2-3; 10 bases are shared with TRBD2. The CDR3 is CASRTSGTDTQYF. The CDR3 nucleotides read TGTGCCAGCAGGACTAGCGGGACAGATACGCAGTATTTT.